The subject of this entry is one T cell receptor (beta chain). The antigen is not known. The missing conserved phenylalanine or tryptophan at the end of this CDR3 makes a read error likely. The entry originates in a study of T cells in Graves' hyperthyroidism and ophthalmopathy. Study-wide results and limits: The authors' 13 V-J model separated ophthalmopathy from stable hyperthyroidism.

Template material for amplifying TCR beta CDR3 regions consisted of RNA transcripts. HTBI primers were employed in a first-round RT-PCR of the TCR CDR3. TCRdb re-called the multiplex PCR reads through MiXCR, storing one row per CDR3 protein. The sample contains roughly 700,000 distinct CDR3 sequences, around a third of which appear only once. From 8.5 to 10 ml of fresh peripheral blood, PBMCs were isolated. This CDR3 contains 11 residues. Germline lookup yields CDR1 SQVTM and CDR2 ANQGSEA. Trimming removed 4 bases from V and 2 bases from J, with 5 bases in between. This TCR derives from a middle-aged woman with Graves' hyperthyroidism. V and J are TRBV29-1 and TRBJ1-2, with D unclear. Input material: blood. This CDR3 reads CSVGRNYGYTL. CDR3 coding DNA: TGCAGCGTTGGTCGGAACTATGGCTACACCCTC.